The 5 T cell receptor beta chains in this list originate from one sample, sequenced in a study of beta chain features in type 1 diabetes. TCRB transcripts that were expressed got sequenced, as all of the isolated RNA had been reverse transcribed. TCRdb's copy holds only in-frame clones and misses some; the assay was immunoSEQ multiplex PCR. The profile shows hundreds of thousands of clones, 9.6% of them singletons. Sequences were obtained from naive CD4+ T cells from blood. These receptors all stem from a woman younger than 35 in good health.

CDR3 bases: TGTGCCAGCAGTTACTCGACAGGGGTTAATGAAAAACTGTTTTTT. This codes for CASSYSTGVNEKLFF. V usage is TRBV6-5 and J usage is TRBJ1-4, with 8 bases fitting TRBD1. Germline-derived CDR1 and CDR2 are MNHEY and SVGAGI. J lost 4 bases, V lost 0 bases, and 1 base had no gene match. The CDR3 sequence is 15 residues long.

The chain employs TRBV11-2 and TRBJ2-3; 9 nucleotides match TRBD2. This CDR3 has 17 residues. CDR1 and CDR2 from the germline V gene are SGHAT and FQNNGV. V was clipped by 1 base and J by 3 bases; unmatched bases: 8. CDR3 in DNA: TGTGCCAGCAGCTTAGGTCTAGCGGGACTCGCGACAGATACGCAGTATTTT. Encoded protein: CASSLGLAGLATDTQYF.

This clone was seen a handful of times. The chain employs TRBV11-1 and TRBJ1-1; possible D gene TRBD1, 6 bases. The CDR3 spans 13 residues. V lost 6 bases to trimming and J lost 3 bases, with 11 bases between them. Germline assignment: CDR1 SGHAT and CDR2 FQDESV (reference sequence). CDR3 sequence reads: CASRIQGYTEAFF. CDR3 sequence (DNA): TGTGCCAGCAGGATACAGGGTTACACTGAAGCTTTCTTT.

Only a few counts were recorded for this clone. This sequence joins TRBV27 and TRBJ2-7; tentatively, D is TRBD2 (7 bases). The CDR3 sequence is 15 residues long. Germline V gene sequence: CDR1 MNHEY, CDR2 SMNVEV (reference sequence). Trimming pared 5 bases from V and 4 bases from J, leaving 18 bases between. The CDR3 coding sequence is TGTGCCAGCAGTAGCCGGGGGGCGAAGGAGTACGAGCAGTACTTC. Translating it yields CASSSRGAKEYEQYF.

This clone has only a few counts. This chain uses TRBV11-2 with TRBJ1-2; possible D gene TRBD1, 5 bases. CDR1 and CDR2 from the germline V gene are SGHAT and FQNNGV. The V and J ends lost 1 base and 7 bases respectively, with 16 bases between them. The CDR3 consists of 15 residues. The CDR3 DNA follows: TGTGCCAGCAGCTTAGGGGCCAGGGAATGGGGTGGCTACACCTTC. Amino acids: CASSLGAREWGGYTF.